This T cell receptor beta chain was observed in a study of T cell responses to AZD1222 COVID-19 vaccine. Study-level points and caveats: Seropositive status at baseline applied to only six AZD1222 recipients.

TCRdb keeps only in-frame clones here, not all; method: immunoSEQ multiplex PCR. The sample has roughly 170,000 clones; about nine tenths are singletons. On this clone: Its antigen is unidentified.

Germline CDR1 and CDR2: SQVTM and ANQGSEA. Deletions cut 7 bases from V and 2 bases from J, with 14 bases between. This CDR3 spans 13 amino acids. The chain couples TRBV29-1 to TRBJ1-2; D may be TRBD1 (5 bases). This specimen consisted of peripheral blood, obtained on day 0 of AZD1222 vaccination. The TCR sequence derives from an adult in good health. This chain's CDR3 is CSALWDPNYGYTF. CDR3 nucleotide sequence: TGCAGCGCCCTCTGGGACCCCAACTATGGCTACACCTTC.